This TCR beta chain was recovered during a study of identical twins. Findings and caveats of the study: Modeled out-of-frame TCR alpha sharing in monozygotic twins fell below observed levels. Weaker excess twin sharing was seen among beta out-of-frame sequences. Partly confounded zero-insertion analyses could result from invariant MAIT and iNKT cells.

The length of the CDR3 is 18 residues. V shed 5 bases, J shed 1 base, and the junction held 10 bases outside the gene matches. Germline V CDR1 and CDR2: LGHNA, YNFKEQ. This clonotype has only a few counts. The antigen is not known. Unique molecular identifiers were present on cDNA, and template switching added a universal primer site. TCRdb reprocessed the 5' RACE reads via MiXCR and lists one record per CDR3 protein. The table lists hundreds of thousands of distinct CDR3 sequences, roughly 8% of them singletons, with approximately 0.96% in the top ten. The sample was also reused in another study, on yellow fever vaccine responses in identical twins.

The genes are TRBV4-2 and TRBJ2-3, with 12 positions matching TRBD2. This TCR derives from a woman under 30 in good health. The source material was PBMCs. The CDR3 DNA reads TGTGCCAGCAGCGCAAAGGGGGGACTAGCGGGTGGCACAGATACGCAGTATTTT. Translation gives CASSAKGGLAGGTDTQYF.